This T cell receptor beta chain was identified during a study of T cell repertoires in cytomegalovirus infection. This clonotype was detected many times. Its antigen is unidentified. TCRdb itself ran the reads through MiXCR, one entry per CDR3 protein. Altogether approximately 1,000,000 distinct CDR3 sequences are present, approximately 33% being singletons, with the ten largest covering roughly 13%. Study observations and caveats: Dominating the ex vivo response were TCR beta clonotypes that were CMV-specific and HLA-C-restricted.

The CDR3 has 14 residues. Germline CDR1 and CDR2: SGHTA and FQGNSA. V lost 5 bases and J lost 5; bases outside the gene matches: 7. This clonotype was obtained from a human donor in good health (CMV status not recorded). Some clones in this sample may be carry-over from other donors' samples. Sequencing used cultured CD8+ T cells from PBMCs, obtained from culture after CMV antigen stimulation. The chain carries TRBV7-2 and TRBJ2-5; TRBD2 matches 8 bases. The DNA for the CDR3 is TGTGCCAGCAGCACAGCGGGGGCGGGGGAGACCCAGTACTTC. The encoded protein is CASSTAGAGETQYF.